Below are 24 T cell receptor beta chains sequenced from a single sample in a study of T cell responses to AZD1222 COVID-19 vaccine. This table comes from immunoSEQ multiplex PCR, and its TCRdb copy is limited to in-frame clones, with some not included. Of 77,000 or so clones listed, around 93% were seen once; the top ten hold 25% to 30%. Source: peripheral blood, taken 28 days after the second AZD1222 dose. The origin of the receptors is an adult who received the AZD1222 COVID-19 vaccine.

The chain combines TRBV10-3 with TRBJ2-3; D assignment may be TRBD1 or TRBD2 (5 bases each). Germline assignment: CDR1 ENHRY and CDR2 SYGVKD. The length of the CDR3 is 13 residues. V was clipped by 6 bases and J by 2 bases, with 9 bases between them. CDR3 in DNA: TGTGCCATCAGCGTCGGGACCACAGATACGCAGTATTTT. Translating it yields CAISVGTTDTQYF.

The chain links TRBV12-3 or TRBV12-4 to TRBJ1-4; D not resolved. CDR3 size: 12 residues. Between the trimmed V and J ends, which lost 7 bases and 8 bases, there was a span of 11 bases. As DNA, the CDR3 is TGTGCCAGCAAATGGGAAGGGGAAAAACTGTTTTTT. It specifies CASKWEGEKLFF.

The CDR3 DNA follows: TGTGCCAGCTCCGGTTGGGGTTCAATGCACAATGAGCAGTTCTTC. Protein sequence: CASSGWGSMHNEQFF. The genes are TRBV6-5 and TRBJ2-1; no firm D call. The CDR3 length is 15 residues. The V end lost 8 bases, the J end lost 5 bases, and 19 bases lay between the germline ends. Germline V lookup: CDR1 MNHEY, CDR2 SVGAGI.

The gene calls are TRBV18 and TRBJ2-3, with 9 bases that match TRBD1. CDR1 is KGHSH and CDR2 is LQKENI in the germline V gene. This CDR3 region has 16 residues. The V gene end was trimmed by 0 bases and the J gene end by 2 bases; junction bases not matched to a gene: 3. The CDR3 is CASSPPGQGFTDTQYF. The CDR3 DNA sequence: TGTGCCAGCTCACCACCGGGACAGGGTTTCACAGATACGCAGTATTTT.

The chain carries TRBV28 and TRBJ2-7, with D possibly TRBD2 on 5 matching bases. Germline assignment: CDR1 MDHEN and CDR2 SYDVKM. The length of the CDR3 is 13 residues. The V end lost 7 bases, the J end lost 2 bases, and 12 bases lay between the germline ends. The CDR3 is CASIEDGTYEQYF. CDR3 bases: TGTGCCAGCATAGAAGACGGGACCTACGAGCAGTACTTC.

This rearrangement joins TRBV4-3 to TRBJ2-3; 8 bases fit TRBD1. There are 15 residues in the CDR3. J gave up 5 bases and V 0 bases, and 4 bases lay outside the gene matches. Germline V gene sequence: CDR1 LGHNA, CDR2 YSLEER. CDR3 region: CASSQDRGQIDTQYF. The CDR3 bases are TGCGCCAGCAGCCAAGACAGGGGGCAGATAGATACGCAGTATTTT.

The chain couples TRBV5-6 to TRBJ2-7, with a tentative D call TRBD2 (7 bases). The V gene's germline CDR1 is SGHDT and CDR2 YYEEEE. The CDR3 is made up of 15 amino acids. The germline V and J ends were trimmed by 5 bases and 5 bases, with 20 bases remaining between them. CDR3 sequence: CASRLAGGRPHEQYF. CDR3 sequence (DNA): TGTGCCAGCAGGCTCGCCGGGGGGCGCCCCCACGAGCAGTACTTC. The entire variable domain, with the rest obtained from reference TRBV5-6 and TRBJ2-7, is as follows: DAGVTQSPTHLIKTRGQQVTLRCSPKSGHDTVSWYQQALGQGPQFIFQYYEEEERQRGNFPDRFSGHQFPNYSSELNVNALLLGDSALYLCASRLAGGRPHEQYFGPGTRLTVT.

V usage is TRBV9 and J usage is TRBJ1-6; D remains unclear. CDR3 length equals 16 residues. Germline V gene sequence: CDR1 SGDLS, CDR2 YYNGEE. Deletions cut 4 bases from V and 9 bases from J, with 20 bases between. The CDR3 spells CASSPNGGSSGSPLHF. The CDR3, as DNA: TGTGCCAGCAGCCCGAATGGCGGTAGCTCGGGTTCACCCCTCCACTTT.

Ten or more counts support this clone. The chain couples TRBV7-9 to TRBJ2-7; TRBD1 is a possible D gene (7 bases). The V and J ends lost 5 bases and 2 bases respectively, with 10 bases between them. The CDR3 sequence is 13 residues long. Germline V lookup: CDR1 SEHNR, CDR2 FQNEAQ (reference sequence). The CDR3 region is CASSQGGTYEQYF. CDR3 in DNA: TGTGCCAGCAGCCAGGGGGGCACCTACGAGCAGTACTTC.

The chain joins TRBV7-2 to TRBJ2-3, with a tentative D call TRBD2 (6 bases). Trimming shortened V by 1 base and J by 0 bases, and 11 bases separated the two germline ends. Per the germline V gene, CDR1 is SGHTA and CDR2 is FQGNSA. The CDR3 spans 16 residues. The CDR3 nucleotides read TGTGCCAGCAGCTTAGGATCAGGGACTAGCACAGATACGCAGTATTTT. This gives the protein CASSLGSGTSTDTQYF.

The chain recombines TRBV7-6 with TRBJ2-7, with 14 bases aligning to TRBD2. CDR1 is SGHVS and CDR2 is FNYEAQ in the germline V gene. The V segment lost 5 bases and the J segment 4 bases; nucleotides outside the gene matches: 4. There are 15 residues in the CDR3. Written as DNA, the CDR3 is TGTGCCAGCAGCGTGGGACTAGCGGGAGCTTACGAGCAGTACTTC. Its translation: CASSVGLAGAYEQYF. Complete variable domain (other parts from reference TRBV7-6 and TRBJ2-7): GAGVSQSPRYKVTKRGQDVALRCDPISGHVSLYWYRQALGQGPEFLTYFNYEAQQDKSGLPNDRFSAERPEGSISTLTIQRTEQRDSAMYRCASSVGLAGAYEQYFGPGTRLTVT.

The chain uses TRBV7-6 and TRBJ2-2; TRBD2 agrees at 8 bases. Germline V CDR1 and CDR2: SGHVS, FNYEAQ. V was pared by 3 bases and J by 6 bases, with 6 bases of the junction left unmatched. The CDR3 spans 15 residues. CDR3 sequence reads: CASSFSGRGSGELFF. In DNA form, the CDR3 reads TGTGCCAGCAGCTTTTCCGGGAGGGGTTCCGGGGAGCTGTTTTTT.

The chain employs TRBV28 and TRBJ1-2, with a possible D match to TRBD1 (5 bases). CDR1 is MDHEN and CDR2 is SYDVKM in the germline V gene. The CDR3 totals 16 residues. The ends were cut back, 6 bases at V and 8 bases at J, with 25 bases in the middle. The CDR3 here is CASSQGGLTGARGYTF. As DNA, the CDR3 is TGTGCCAGCAGCCAGGGAGGGCTTACGGGCGCGAGGGGCTACACCTTC.

The chain recombines TRBV20-1 with TRBJ2-1; the match to TRBD1 covers 8 bases. V shed 7 bases, J shed 10 bases, and the junction held 6 bases outside the gene matches. CDR1 is DFQATT, CDR2 SNEGSKA, per germline (reference sequence). The CDR3 runs to 11 residues. CDR3 in DNA: TGCAGTGGTAACAGGGGGTACGAGCAGTTCTTC. This sequence encodes CSGNRGYEQFF.

The chain links TRBV28 to TRBJ1-1; maybe TRBD1 (5 bases). Germline assignment: CDR1 MDHEN and CDR2 SYDVKM. Deletions cut 4 bases from V and 2 bases from J, with 11 bases between. The CDR3 extends over 14 amino acids. The CDR3, as DNA: TGTGCCAGCAGTTACCAGGGTGGTAACACTGAAGCTTTCTTT. It translates to CASSYQGGNTEAFF.

This clone was counted a single time. The chain links TRBV28 to TRBJ1-3, with D possibly matching TRBD1 (5 bases). V dropped 11 bases and J dropped 2 bases, with 16 bases sitting between them. The CDR3 length is 14 residues. CDR1 is MDHEN, CDR2 SYDVKM, per germline. DNA of the CDR3: TGTGCCGTCACGTCGAGGGGAACTGGAAACACCATATATTTT. Its protein is CAVTSRGTGNTIYF.

The V call is TRBV25-1, the J call TRBJ2-2, with 7 bases matching TRBD2. CDR1 MGHDK and CDR2 SYGVNS come from the germline V gene. J lost 6 bases, V lost 1 base, and 14 bases had no gene match. The CDR3 has 18 amino acids. CDR3 DNA sequence: TGTGCCAGCAGTGAATCGGCGGGAGCGGTGGGTTTGGCCGGGGAGCTGTTTTTT. Translating gives CASSESAGAVGLAGELFF.

V is TRBV3-1 (or the pseudogene TRBV3-2) and J is TRBJ1-1; tentatively, D is TRBD1 (5 bases). CDR1 is LGHDT, CDR2 YNNKEL, per germline (reference sequence). The germline V and J ends were trimmed by 5 bases and 6 bases, with 16 bases remaining between them. There are 14 residues in the CDR3. The CDR3 loop reads CASSLAGTWAEAFF. The CDR3 bases are TGTGCCAGCAGCTTAGCCGGGACTTGGGCTGAAGCTTTCTTT.

The genes are TRBV4-1 and TRBJ2-7, with 10 bases that match TRBD2. From germline, CDR1 is MGHRA and CDR2 YSYEKL. Unmatched junction bases numbered 0, after V lost 4 bases and J lost 3 bases. The CDR3 is made up of 13 amino acids. Here the CDR3 reads CASSPSGSYEQYF. Here the CDR3 DNA reads TGCGCCAGCAGCCCTAGCGGGAGCTACGAGCAGTACTTC.

This clone appeared a single time. The V gene is TRBV5-1, the J gene TRBJ1-1; D not certain. Germline CDR1 is SGHRS and CDR2 is YFSETQ. The CDR3 is 14 amino acids. Trimming removed 0 bases from V and 3 bases from J, with 9 bases in between. The CDR3 here is CASSLGGRDTEAFF. The DNA of the CDR3 is TGCGCCAGCAGCTTGGGGGGAAGGGACACTGAAGCTTTCTTT. Supplemented by reference TRBV5-1 and TRBJ1-1, the full variable domain reads KAGVTQTPRYLIKTRGQQVTLSCSPISGHRSVSWYQQTPGQGLQFLFEYFSETQRNKGNFPGRFSGRQFSNSRSEMNVSTLELGDSALYLCASSLGGRDTEAFFGQGTRLTVV.

The V gene is TRBV19, the J gene TRBJ1-2, with 7 nucleotides matching TRBD1. J was trimmed by 4 bases and V by 5 bases; bases with no gene match: 10. The CDR3 runs to 15 residues. Germline CDR1 and CDR2: LNHDA and SQIVND (reference sequence). The CDR3 DNA is TGTGCCAGTAGTGATAAGAGGGGGCAGAGCTATGGCTACACCTTC. Translated: CASSDKRGQSYGYTF.

This chain links TRBV30 with TRBJ1-1; D is unclear. Trimming removed 5 bases from V and 6 bases from J, with 13 bases in between. Germline-derived CDR1 and CDR2 are GTSNPN and SVGIG (reference sequence). The CDR3 spans 12 residues. The CDR3 sequence is CAWGRLIAEAFF. The DNA of the CDR3 is TGTGCCTGGGGACGGTTAATCGCTGAAGCTTTCTTT.

This clone came up once. The V gene is TRBV19, the J gene TRBJ2-1; 8 bases line up with TRBD1. V shed 5 bases, J shed 7 bases, and the junction held 10 bases outside the gene matches. The CDR3 loop spans 15 amino acids. Germline values: CDR1 LNHDA, CDR2 SQIVND (reference sequence). DNA of the CDR3: TGTGCCAGTAGTGTCCAGGGGGCGGGTGAAAATGAGCAGTTCTTC. Its translation: CASSVQGAGENEQFF.

V and J are TRBV4-1 and TRBJ2-3; TRBD1 agrees at 9 bases. V lost 4 bases and J lost 5; bases outside the gene matches: 7. Germline V lookup: CDR1 MGHRA, CDR2 YSYEKL. This CDR3 is built from 15 residues. The CDR3 region has the DNA TGCGCCAGCAGCCCGGACAGGGGCTCAAGAGATACGCAGTATTTT. It yields the protein CASSPDRGSRDTQYF.